The 5 T cell receptor beta chains below come from one sample, sequenced in a study of T cells in Graves' hyperthyroidism and ophthalmopathy. Using RNA transcripts as the source, TCR beta CDR3 regions were amplified. With the HTBI primer set, the TCR CDR3 went through a first round of RT-PCR. Using its own MiXCR run on the multiplex PCR reads, TCRdb lists one record per CDR3 protein. The sample records some 490,000 distinct CDR3 sequences, roughly 22% being singletons. Material for sequencing was blood. These receptors were obtained from a woman in her 70s with Graves' ophthalmopathy.

This clonotype was seen a handful of times. V and J are TRBV10-3 and TRBJ1-5; D uncertain. Germline V gives CDR1 ENHRY, CDR2 SYGVKD. V shed 11 bases and J shed 3 bases, with 17 bases lying between them. The CDR3 covers 14 residues. The CDR3 protein is CASSGQHPNQPQHF. The CDR3 region has the DNA TGTGCCTCCTCCGGGCAGCACCCCAATCAGCCCCAGCATTTT.

This clonotype was seen more than once but under ten times. This chain links TRBV6-1 with TRBJ2-1; TRBD1 aligns across 8 bases. The CDR3 totals 12 residues. V was pared by 7 bases and J by 10 bases, with 6 bases of the junction left unmatched. The germline CDR1 and CDR2 sequences are MNHNS and SASEGT. The CDR3 DNA sequence: TGTGCCAGCACCCCAGGGGGCGGGGAGCAGTTCTTC. Its translation is CASTPGGGEQFF.

This clonotype turned up a few times. The chain has TRBV30 and TRBJ2-3; D perhaps matches TRBD2 (5 bases). Trimming pared 1 base from V and 3 bases from J, leaving 14 bases between. CDR1 GTSNPN and CDR2 SVGIG come from the germline V gene (reference sequence). The CDR3 runs 15 residues. The CDR3 reads CAWSGKGSLTDTQYF. In DNA, the CDR3 is TGTGCCTGGAGTGGGAAAGGGAGTTTAACAGATACGCAGTATTTT.

This clonotype was seen repeatedly, ten times or more. In nucleotides, the CDR3 is TGTGCCAGTAGTAGGACAGGGGTGAACACTGAAGCTTTCTTT. Translated: CASSRTGVNTEAFF. V is TRBV19 and J is TRBJ1-1, with 9 bases identical to TRBD1. From germline, CDR1 is LNHDA and CDR2 SQIVND (reference sequence). The length of the CDR3 is 14 residues. Trimming took 4 bases from V and 0 from J; bases not matched to a gene: 0.

The rearrangement links TRBV27 to TRBJ1-1, with D unclear. V lost 6 bases and J 1 base, leaving 9 bases between the germline ends. Germline V gene lookup returns CDR1 MNHEY and CDR2 SMNVEV (reference sequence). The CDR3 totals 13 residues. The CDR3: CASSNIRNTEAFF. DNA for the CDR3: TGTGCCAGCAGCAATATCCGGAACACTGAAGCTTTCTTT.